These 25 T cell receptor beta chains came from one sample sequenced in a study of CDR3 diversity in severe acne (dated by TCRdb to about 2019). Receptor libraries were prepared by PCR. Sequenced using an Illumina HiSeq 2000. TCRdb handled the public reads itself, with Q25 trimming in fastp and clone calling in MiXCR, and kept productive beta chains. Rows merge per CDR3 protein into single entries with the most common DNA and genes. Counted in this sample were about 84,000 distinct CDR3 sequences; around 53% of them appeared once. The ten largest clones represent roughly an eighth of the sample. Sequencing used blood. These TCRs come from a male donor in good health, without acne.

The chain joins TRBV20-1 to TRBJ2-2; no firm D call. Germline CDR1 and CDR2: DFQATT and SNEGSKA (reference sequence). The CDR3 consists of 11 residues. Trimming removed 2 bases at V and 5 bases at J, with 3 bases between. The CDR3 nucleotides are TGCAGTGCTAGACGTACCGGGGAGCTGTTTTTT. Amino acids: CSARRTGELFF.

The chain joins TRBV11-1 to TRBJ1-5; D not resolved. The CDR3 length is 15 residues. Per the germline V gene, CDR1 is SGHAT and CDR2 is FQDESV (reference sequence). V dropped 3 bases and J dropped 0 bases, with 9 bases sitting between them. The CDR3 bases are TGTGCCAGCAGCTTTCCAGAGTATAGCAATCAGCCCCAGCATTTT. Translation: CASSFPEYSNQPQHF.

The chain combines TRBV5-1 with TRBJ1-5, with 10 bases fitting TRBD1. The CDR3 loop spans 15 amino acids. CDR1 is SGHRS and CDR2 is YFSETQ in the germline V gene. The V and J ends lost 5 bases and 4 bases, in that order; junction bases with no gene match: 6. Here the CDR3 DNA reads TGCGCCAGCAGTTGGGGACAGGGGCAAAATCAGCCCCAGCATTTT. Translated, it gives CASSWGQGQNQPQHF.

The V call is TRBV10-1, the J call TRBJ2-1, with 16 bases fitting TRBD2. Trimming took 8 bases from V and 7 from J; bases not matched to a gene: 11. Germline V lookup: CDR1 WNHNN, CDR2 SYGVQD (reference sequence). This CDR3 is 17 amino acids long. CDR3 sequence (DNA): TGCGCCAGCTCTCGACCGGGACTAGCGGGGGGGCGGAATGAGCAGTTCTTC. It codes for CASSRPGLAGGRNEQFF.

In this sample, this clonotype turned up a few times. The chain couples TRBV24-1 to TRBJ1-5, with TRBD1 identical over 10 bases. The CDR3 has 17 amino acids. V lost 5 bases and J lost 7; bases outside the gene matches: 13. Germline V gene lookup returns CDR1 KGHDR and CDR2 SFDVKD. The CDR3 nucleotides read TGTGCCACCAGTGGCTGGGGACAGGGGTCCCTGGGGCAGCCCCAGCATTTT. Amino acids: CATSGWGQGSLGQPQHF.

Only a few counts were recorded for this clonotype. The DNA for the CDR3 is TGTGCCACCAGTGGAGCGGGAGGGCATCACTCCTACGAGCAGTACTTC. It codes for CATSGAGGHHSYEQYF. The chain is built from TRBV24-1 and TRBJ2-7; TRBD2 agrees at 10 bases. CDR3 length: 16 amino acids. V was pared by 5 bases and J by 0 bases, with 6 bases of the junction left unmatched. Per the germline V gene, CDR1 is KGHDR and CDR2 is SFDVKD.

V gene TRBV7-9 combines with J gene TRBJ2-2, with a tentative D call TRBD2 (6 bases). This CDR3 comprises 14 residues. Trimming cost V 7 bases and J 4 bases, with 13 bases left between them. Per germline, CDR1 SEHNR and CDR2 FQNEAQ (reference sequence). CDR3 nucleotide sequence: TGTGCCAGCAAAGGAGGGGCGAGCACCGGGGAGCTGTTTTTT. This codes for CASKGGASTGELFF.

As DNA, the CDR3 is TGTGCCAGCACAACCTGGGGGGGCCAGGGGGAGCTGTTTTTT. This translates into CASTTWGGQGELFF. The chain carries TRBV5-5 and TRBJ2-2, with D possibly TRBD2 on 7 matching bases. This CDR3 spans 14 amino acids. Trimming left V 6 bases short and J 8 bases short, with 17 bases between. CDR1 and CDR2 from the germline V gene are SGHKS and YYEKEE (reference sequence). Based on the CDR3 plus reference TRBV5-5 and TRBJ2-2, the full variable domain is DAGVTQSPTHLIKTRGQQVTLRCSPISGHKSVSWYQQVLGQGPQFIFQYYEKEERGRGNFPDRFSARQFPNYSSELNVNALLLGDSALYLCASTTWGGQGELFFGEGSRLTVL.

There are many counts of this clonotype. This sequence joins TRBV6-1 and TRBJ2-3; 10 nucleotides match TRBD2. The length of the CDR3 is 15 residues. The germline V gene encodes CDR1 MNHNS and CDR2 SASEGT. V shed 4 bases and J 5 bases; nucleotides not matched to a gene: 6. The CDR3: CASSVSAGGGDTQYF. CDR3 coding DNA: TGTGCCAGCAGTGTTTCAGCGGGGGGGGGAGATACGCAGTATTTT.

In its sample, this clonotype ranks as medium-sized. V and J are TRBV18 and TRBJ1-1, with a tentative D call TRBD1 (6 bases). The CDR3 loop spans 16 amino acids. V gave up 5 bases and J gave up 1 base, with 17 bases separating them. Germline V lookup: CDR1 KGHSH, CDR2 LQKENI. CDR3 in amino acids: CASSTTGRGSNTEAFF. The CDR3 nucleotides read TGTGCCAGCTCAACCACAGGGAGGGGGTCGAACACTGAAGCTTTCTTT.

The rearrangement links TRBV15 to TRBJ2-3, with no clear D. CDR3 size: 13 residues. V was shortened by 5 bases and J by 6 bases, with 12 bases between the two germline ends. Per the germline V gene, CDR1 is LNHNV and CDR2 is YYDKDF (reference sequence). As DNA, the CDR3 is TGTGCCACCAGCGGGCCAGCTGGCGATACGCAGTATTTT. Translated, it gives CATSGPAGDTQYF. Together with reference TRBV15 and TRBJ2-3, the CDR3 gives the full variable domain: DAMVIQNPRYQVTQFGKPVTLSCSQTLNHNVMYWYQQKSSQAPKLLFHYYDKDFNNEADTPDNFQSRRPNTSFCFLDIRSPGLGDTAMYLCATSGPAGDTQYFGPGTRLTVL.

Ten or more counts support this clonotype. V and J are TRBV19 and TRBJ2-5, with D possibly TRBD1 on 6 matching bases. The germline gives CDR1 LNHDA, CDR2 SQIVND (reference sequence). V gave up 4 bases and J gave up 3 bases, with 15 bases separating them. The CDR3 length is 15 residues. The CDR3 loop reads CASSKTGLIEETQYF. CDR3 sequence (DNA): TGTGCCAGTAGTAAAACAGGGCTTATTGAAGAGACCCAGTACTTC.

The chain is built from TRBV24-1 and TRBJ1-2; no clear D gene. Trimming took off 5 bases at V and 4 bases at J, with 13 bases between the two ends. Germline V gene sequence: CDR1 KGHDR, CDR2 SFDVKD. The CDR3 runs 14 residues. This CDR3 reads CATSASGEPYGYTF. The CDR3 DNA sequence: TGTGCCACCAGTGCCTCAGGCGAACCCTATGGCTACACCTTC.

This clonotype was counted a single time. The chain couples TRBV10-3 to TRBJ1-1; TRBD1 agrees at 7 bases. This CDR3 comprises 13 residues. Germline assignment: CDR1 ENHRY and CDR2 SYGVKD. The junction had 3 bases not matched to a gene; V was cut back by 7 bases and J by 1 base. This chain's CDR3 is CAITGTANTEAFF. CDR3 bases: TGTGCCATCACCGGGACAGCGAACACTGAAGCTTTCTTT.

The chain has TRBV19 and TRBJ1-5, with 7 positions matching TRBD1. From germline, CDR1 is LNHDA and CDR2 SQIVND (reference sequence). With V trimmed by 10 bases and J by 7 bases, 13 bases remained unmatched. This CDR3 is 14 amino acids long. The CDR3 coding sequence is TGTGCCACCATACCGACAGGGTTCAGGCAGCCCCAGCATTTT. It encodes CATIPTGFRQPQHF.

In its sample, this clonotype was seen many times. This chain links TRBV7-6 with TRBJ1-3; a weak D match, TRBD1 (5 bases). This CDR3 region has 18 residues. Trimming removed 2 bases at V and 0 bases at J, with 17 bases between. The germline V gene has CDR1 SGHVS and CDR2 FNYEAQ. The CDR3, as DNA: TGTGCCAGCAGCTTACTTGCCCCGGACACCAGCTCTGGAAACACCATATATTTT. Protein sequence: CASSLLAPDTSSGNTIYF.

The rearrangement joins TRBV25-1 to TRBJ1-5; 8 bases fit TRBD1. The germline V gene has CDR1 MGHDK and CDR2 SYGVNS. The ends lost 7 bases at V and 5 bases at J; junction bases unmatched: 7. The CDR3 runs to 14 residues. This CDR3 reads CASTNDRGHQPQHF. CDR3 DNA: TGTGCCAGCACCAACGACAGGGGTCATCAGCCCCAGCATTTT.

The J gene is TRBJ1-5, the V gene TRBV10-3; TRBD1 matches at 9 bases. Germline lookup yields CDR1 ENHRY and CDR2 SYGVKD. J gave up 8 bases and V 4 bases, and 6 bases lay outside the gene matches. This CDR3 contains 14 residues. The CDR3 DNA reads TGTGCCATCAGTGCCCCGGGACAGGGTGAGCCCCAGCATTTT. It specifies CAISAPGQGEPQHF.

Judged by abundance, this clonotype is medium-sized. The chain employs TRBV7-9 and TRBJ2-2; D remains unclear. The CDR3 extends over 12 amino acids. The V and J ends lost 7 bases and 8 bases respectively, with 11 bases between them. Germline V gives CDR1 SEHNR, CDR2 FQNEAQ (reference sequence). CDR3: CASNPQLGELFF. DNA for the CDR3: TGTGCCAGCAACCCCCAACTAGGGGAGCTGTTTTTT.

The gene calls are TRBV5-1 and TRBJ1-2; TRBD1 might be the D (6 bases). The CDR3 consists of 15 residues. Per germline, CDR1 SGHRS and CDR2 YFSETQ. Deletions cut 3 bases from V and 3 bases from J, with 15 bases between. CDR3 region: CASSSGTLSDYGYTF. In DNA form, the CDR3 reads TGCGCCAGCAGCTCCGGGACACTATCCGACTATGGCTACACCTTC.

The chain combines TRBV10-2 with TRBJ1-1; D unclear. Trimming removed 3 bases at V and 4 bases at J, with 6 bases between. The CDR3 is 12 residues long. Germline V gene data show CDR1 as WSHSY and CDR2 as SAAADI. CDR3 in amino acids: CASSDGFTEAFF. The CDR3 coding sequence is TGCGCCAGCAGTGACGGGTTCACTGAAGCTTTCTTT.

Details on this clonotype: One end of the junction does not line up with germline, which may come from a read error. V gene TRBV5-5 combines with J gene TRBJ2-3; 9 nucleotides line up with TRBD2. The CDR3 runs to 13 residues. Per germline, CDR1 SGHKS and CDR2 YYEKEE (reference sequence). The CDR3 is CASSYGTSNTQYF. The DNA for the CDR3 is TGCGCCAGCAGCTACGGGACTAGCAATACGCAGTATTTT.

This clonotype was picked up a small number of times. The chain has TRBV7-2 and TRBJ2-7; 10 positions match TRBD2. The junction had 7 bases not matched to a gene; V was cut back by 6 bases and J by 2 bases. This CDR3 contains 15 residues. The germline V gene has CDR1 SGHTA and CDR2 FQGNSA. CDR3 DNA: TGTGCCAGCAGTCTGAGACTAGCGGGTCCCTACGAGCAGTACTTC. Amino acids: CASSLRLAGPYEQYF.

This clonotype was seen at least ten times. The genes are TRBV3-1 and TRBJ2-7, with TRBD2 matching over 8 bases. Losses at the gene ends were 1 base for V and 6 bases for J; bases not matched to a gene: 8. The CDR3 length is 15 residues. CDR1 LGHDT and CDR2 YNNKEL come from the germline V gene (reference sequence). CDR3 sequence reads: CASSQASGTSVEQYF. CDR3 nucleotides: TGTGCCAGCAGCCAAGCCTCCGGGACTAGTGTCGAGCAGTACTTC.

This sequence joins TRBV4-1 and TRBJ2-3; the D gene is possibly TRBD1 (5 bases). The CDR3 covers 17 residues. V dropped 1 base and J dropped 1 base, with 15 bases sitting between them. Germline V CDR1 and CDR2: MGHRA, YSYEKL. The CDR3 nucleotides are TGCGCCAGCAGCCAAGTCCCCGCTATCAGGGGCACAGATACGCAGTATTTT. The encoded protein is CASSQVPAIRGTDTQYF.